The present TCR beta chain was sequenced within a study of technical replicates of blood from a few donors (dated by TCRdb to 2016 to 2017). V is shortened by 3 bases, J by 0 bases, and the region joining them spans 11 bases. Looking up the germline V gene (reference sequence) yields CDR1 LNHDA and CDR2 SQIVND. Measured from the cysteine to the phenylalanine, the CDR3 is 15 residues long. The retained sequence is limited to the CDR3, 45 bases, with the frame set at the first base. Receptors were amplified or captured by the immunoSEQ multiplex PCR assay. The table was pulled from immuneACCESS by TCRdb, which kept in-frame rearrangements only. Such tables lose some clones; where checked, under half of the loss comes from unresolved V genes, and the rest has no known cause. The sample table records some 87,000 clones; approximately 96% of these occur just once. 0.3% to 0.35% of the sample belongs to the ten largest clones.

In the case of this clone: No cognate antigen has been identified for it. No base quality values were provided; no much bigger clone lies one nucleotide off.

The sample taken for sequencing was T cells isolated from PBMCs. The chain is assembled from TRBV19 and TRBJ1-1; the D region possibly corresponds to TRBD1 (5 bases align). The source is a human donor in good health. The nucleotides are TGTGCCAGTAGTATGGCGGGGGGACTGAACACTGAAGCTTTCTTT. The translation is CASSMAGGLNTEAFF.